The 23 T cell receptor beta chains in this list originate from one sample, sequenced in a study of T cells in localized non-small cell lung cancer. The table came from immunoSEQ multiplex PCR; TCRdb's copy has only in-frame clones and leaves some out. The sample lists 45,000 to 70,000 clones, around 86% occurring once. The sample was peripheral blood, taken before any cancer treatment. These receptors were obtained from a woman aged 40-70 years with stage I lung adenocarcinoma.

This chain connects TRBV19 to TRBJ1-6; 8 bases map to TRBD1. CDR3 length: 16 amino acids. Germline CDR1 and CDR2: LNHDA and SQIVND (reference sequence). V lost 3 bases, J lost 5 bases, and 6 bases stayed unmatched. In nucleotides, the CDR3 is TGTGCCAGTAGTATTGGCCAGGGGGCGAATAATTCACCCCTCCACTTT. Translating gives CASSIGQGANNSPLHF.

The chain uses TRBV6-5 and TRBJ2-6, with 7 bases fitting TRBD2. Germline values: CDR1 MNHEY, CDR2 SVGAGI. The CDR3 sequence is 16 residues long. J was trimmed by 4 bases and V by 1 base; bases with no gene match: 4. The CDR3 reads CASSYYRGGGANVLTF. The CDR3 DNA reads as TGTGCCAGCAGTTACTACCGGGGAGGGGGGGCCAACGTCCTGACTTTC.

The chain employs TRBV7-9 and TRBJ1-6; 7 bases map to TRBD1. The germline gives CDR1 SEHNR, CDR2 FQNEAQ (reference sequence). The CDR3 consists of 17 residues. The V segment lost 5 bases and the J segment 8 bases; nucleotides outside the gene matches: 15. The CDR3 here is CASSPPTGTQDYSPLHF. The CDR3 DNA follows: TGTGCCAGCAGCCCCCCGACAGGGACTCAGGATTATTCACCCCTCCACTTT.

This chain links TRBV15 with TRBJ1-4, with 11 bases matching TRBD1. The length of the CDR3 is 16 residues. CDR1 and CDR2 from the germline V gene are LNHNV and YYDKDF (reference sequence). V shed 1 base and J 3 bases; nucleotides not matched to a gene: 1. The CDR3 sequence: CATSRGGQGANEKLFF. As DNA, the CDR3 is TGTGCCACCAGCAGAGGGGGACAGGGGGCTAATGAAAAACTGTTTTTT. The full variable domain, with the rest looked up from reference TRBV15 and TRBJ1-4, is DAMVIQNPRYQVTQFGKPVTLSCSQTLNHNVMYWYQQKSSQAPKLLFHYYDKDFNNEADTPDNFQSRRPNTSFCFLDIRSPGLGDTAMYLCATSRGGQGANEKLFFGSGTQLSVL.

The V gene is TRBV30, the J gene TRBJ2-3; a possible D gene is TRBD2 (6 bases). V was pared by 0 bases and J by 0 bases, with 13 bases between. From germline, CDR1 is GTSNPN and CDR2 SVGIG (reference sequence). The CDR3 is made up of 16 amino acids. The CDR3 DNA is TGTGCCTGGAGTGTACAACTAGCCCTCAGCACAGATACGCAGTATTTT. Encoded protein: CAWSVQLALSTDTQYF. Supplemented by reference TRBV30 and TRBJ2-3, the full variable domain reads SQTIHQWPATLVQPVGSPLSLECTVEGTSNPNLYWYRQAAGRGLQLLFYSVGIGQISSEVPQNLSASRPQDRQFILSSKKLLLSDSGFYLCAWSVQLALSTDTQYFGPGTRLTVL.

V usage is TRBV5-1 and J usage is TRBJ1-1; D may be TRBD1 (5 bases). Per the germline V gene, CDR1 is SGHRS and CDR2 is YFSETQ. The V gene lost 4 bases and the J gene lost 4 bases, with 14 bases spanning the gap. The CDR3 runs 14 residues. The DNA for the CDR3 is TGCGCCAGCAGCCCAACAGTTGGGGGCACTGAAGCTTTCTTT. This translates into CASSPTVGGTEAFF.

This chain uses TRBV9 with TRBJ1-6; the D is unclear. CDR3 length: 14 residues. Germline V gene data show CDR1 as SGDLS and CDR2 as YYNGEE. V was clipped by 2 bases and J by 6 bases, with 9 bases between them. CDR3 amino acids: CASSVSGFNSPLHF. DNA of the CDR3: TGTGCCAGCAGCGTTTCTGGGTTTAATTCACCCCTCCACTTT. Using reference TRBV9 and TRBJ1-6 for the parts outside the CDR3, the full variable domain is DSGVTQTPKHLITATGQRVTLRCSPRSGDLSVYWYQQSLDQGLQFLIQYYNGEERAKGNILERFSAQQFPDLHSELNLSSLELGDSALYFCASSVSGFNSPLHFGNGTRLTVT.

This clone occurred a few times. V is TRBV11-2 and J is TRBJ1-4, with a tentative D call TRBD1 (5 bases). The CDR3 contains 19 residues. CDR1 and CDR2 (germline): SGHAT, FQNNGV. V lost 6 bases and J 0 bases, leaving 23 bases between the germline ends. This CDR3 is CASRSGWGLRSATNEKLFF. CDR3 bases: TGTGCCAGCAGATCAGGGTGGGGTCTTCGATCTGCAACTAATGAAAAACTGTTTTTT.

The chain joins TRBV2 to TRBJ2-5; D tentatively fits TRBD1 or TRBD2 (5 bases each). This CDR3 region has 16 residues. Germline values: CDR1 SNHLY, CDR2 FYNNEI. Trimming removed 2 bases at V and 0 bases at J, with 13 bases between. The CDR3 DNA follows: TGTGCCAGCAGTGAATCGGGGACCGCGTACCAAGAGACCCAGTACTTC. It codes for CASSESGTAYQETQYF.

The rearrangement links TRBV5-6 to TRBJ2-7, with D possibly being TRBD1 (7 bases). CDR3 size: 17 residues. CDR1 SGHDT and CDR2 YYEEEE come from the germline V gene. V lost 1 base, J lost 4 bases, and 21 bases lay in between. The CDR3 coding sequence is TGTGCCAGCAGCTTGACCGCGACAGGGAGGACAATTTACGAGCAGTACTTC. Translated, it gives CASSLTATGRTIYEQYF. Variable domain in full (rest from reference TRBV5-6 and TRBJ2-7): DAGVTQSPTHLIKTRGQQVTLRCSPKSGHDTVSWYQQALGQGPQFIFQYYEEEERQRGNFPDRFSGHQFPNYSSELNVNALLLGDSALYLCASSLTATGRTIYEQYFGPGTRLTVT.

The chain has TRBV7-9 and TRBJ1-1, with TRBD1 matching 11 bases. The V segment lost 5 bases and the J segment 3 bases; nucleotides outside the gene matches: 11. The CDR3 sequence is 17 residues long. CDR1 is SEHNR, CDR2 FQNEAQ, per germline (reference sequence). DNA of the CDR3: TGTGCCAGCAGCACGCGGACAGGGGGCGTGGGTTACACTGAAGCTTTCTTT. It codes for CASSTRTGGVGYTEAFF. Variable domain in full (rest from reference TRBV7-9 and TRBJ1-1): DTGVSQNPRHKITKRGQNVTFRCDPISEHNRLYWYRQTLGQGPEFLTYFQNEAQLEKSRLLSDRFSAERPKGSFSTLEIQRTEQGDSAMYLCASSTRTGGVGYTEAFFGQGTRLTVV.

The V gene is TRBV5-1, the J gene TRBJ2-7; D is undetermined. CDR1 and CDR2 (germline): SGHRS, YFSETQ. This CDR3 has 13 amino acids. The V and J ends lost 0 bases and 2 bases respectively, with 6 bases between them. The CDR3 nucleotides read TGCGCCAGCAGCTTGGCACTTACCTACGAGCAGTACTTC. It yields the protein CASSLALTYEQYF.

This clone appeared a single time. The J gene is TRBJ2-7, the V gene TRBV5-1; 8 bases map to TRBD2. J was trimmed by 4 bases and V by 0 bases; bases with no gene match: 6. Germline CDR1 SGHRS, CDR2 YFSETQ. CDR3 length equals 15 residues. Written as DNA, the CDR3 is TGCGCCAGCAGCTTGGTGGCTAGCGGGTTGTACGAGCAGTACTTC. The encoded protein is CASSLVASGLYEQYF.

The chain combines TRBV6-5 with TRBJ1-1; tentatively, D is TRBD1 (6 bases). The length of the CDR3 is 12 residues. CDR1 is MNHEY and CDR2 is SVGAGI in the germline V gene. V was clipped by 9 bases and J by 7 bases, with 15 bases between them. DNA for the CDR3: TGTGCCAGTATAGCTGGGGGCAATGAAGCTTTCTTT. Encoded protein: CASIAGGNEAFF.

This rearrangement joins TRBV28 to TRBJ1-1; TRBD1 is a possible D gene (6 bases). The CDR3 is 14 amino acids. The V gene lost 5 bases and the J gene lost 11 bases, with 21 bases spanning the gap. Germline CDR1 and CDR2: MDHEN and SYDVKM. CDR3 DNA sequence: TGTGCCAGCAGTCCCAGCCACAGGGACAAGGGGGCTTTCTTT. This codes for CASSPSHRDKGAFF.

The CDR3 region has the DNA TGTGCCAGCAGCCCAGGGGACTACACCGGGGAGCTGTTTTTT. Its translation is CASSPGDYTGELFF. The genes are TRBV7-3 and TRBJ2-2, with D perhaps assigned TRBD1 or TRBD2 (6 bases each). Trimming removed 5 bases at V and 3 bases at J, with 10 bases between. The CDR3 is 14 residues long. Germline V gene data show CDR1 as SGHTA and CDR2 as FQGTGA.

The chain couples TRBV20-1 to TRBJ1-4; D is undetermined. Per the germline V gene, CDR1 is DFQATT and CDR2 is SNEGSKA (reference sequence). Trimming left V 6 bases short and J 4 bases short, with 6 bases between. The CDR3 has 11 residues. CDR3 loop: CSAARNEKLFF. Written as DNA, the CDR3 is TGCAGTGCCGCCCGTAATGAAAAACTGTTTTTT.

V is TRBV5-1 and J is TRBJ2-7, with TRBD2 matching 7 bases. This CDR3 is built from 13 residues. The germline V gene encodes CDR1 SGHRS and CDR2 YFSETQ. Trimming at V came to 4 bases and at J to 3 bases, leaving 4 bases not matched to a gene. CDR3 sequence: CASSPGEGYEQYF. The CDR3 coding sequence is TGCGCCAGCAGCCCGGGGGAGGGCTACGAGCAGTACTTC.

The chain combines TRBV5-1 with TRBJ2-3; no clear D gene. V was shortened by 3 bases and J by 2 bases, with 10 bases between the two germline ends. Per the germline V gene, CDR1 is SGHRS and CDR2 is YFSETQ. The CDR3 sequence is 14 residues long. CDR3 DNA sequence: TGCGCCAGCAGCTCCGTCCAGTCCACAGATACGCAGTATTTT. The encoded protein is CASSSVQSTDTQYF.

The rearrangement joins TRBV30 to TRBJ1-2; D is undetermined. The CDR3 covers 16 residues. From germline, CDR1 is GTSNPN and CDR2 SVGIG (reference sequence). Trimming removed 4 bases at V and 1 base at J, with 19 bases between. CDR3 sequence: CAWIRLKEHDNYGYTF. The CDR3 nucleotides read TGTGCCTGGATCCGATTAAAGGAGCACGATAACTATGGCTACACCTTC.

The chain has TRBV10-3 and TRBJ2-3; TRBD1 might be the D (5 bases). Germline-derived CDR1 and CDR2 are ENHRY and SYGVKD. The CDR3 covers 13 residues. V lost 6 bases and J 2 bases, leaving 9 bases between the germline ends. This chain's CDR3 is CAIRDTFTDTQYF. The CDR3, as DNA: TGTGCCATCAGGGACACTTTCACAGATACGCAGTATTTT.

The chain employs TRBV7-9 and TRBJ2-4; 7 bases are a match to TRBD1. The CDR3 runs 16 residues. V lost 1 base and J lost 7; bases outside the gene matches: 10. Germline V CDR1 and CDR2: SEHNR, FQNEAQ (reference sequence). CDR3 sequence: CASSLVDRARMNIQYF. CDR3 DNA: TGTGCCAGCAGCTTAGTAGACAGGGCCAGGATGAACATTCAGTACTTC.

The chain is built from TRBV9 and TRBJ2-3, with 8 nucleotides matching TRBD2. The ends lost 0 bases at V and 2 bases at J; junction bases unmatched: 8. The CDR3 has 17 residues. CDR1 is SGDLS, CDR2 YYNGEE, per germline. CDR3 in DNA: TGTGCCAGCAGCGTAGTAGACGGGGGGGTATTCACAGATACGCAGTATTTT. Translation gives CASSVVDGGVFTDTQYF.